This TCR beta chain was documented in a study of identical twins. Study conclusions and caveats: Shared out-of-frame alpha sequences (those common to twins) showed excess low generation probability.

A universal primer site was incorporated via template switching, and the cDNA contained unique molecular identifiers. TCRdb independently ran MiXCR on the 5' RACE reads; one entry per CDR3 protein. This sample has approximately 470,000 distinct CDR3 sequences; approximately 15% occur once, and the top ten carry about 0.52%. Turning to this clonotype: Its antigen is unknown.

Looked up from germline, CDR1 is SEHNR and CDR2 is FQNEAQ (reference sequence). V was pared by 5 bases and J by 7 bases, with 15 bases between. The CDR3 is 14 amino acids. These data also formed part of another study, on yellow fever vaccine responses in identical twins.

This sequence joins TRBV7-9 and TRBJ2-1; D gene uncertain. This sequence originates from a woman aged 18-29 years in good health. The specimen sequenced was CD4+ T cells sorted from blood. CDR3 sequence reads: CASSPRQEDNEQFF. The CDR3 DNA is TGTGCCAGCAGCCCCCGGCAGGAAGATAATGAGCAGTTCTTC. Full variable domain (rest looked up from reference TRBV7-9 and TRBJ2-1): DTGVSQNPRHKITKRGQNVTFRCDPISEHNRLYWYRQTLGQGPEFLTYFQNEAQLEKSRLLSDRFSAERPKGSFSTLEIQRTEQGDSAMYLCASSPRQEDNEQFFGPGTRLTVL.